These 21 T cell receptor beta chains were sequenced from one sample in a study of blood T cell repertoires in COVID-19. Using immunoSEQ multiplex PCR, the repertoire was profiled, and TCRdb retains in-frame clones only, with some absent. This table holds 200,000 to 250,000 clones, around 83% found once. Sequenced: peripheral blood. The source is a woman in her 50s with COVID-19, enrolled during active disease.

Only one count was recorded for this clone. The chain is built from TRBV5-6 and TRBJ1-5; 7 bases agree with TRBD1. With 3 bases clipped from V and 0 bases from J, the junction kept 15 bases outside the gene matches. Germline values: CDR1 SGHDT, CDR2 YYEEEE. The CDR3 runs to 19 residues. The CDR3 DNA sequence: TGTGCCAGCAGCTCACTCGAACTGACAGGGACCTATAGCAATCAGCCCCAGCATTTT. Amino acid sequence: CASSSLELTGTYSNQPQHF.

The chain uses TRBV12-3 or TRBV12-4 and TRBJ1-6, with 7 bases fitting TRBD1. This CDR3 contains 12 residues. V dropped 9 bases and J dropped 7; count of bases not matched to a gene: 3. The CDR3 loop is CASGRGNSPLHF. The CDR3 nucleotides are TGTGCCAGTGGCAGGGGGAATTCACCCCTCCACTTT.

CDR3 loop: CASKATPVSTDTQYF. The CDR3 DNA reads TGTGCCAGCAAAGCGACTCCGGTGAGCACAGATACGCAGTATTTT. The J gene is TRBJ2-3, the V gene TRBV6-5; unclear D gene. The CDR3 totals 15 residues. Trimming pared 7 bases from V and 0 bases from J, leaving 14 bases between. Germline CDR1 is MNHEY and CDR2 is SVGAGI.

The V gene is TRBV24-1, the J gene TRBJ1-5, with D possibly being TRBD1 (6 bases). CDR1 and CDR2 from the germline V gene are KGHDR and SFDVKD. V was clipped by 4 bases and J by 7 bases, with 16 bases between them. The CDR3 length is 15 residues. In DNA, the CDR3 is TGTGCCACCAGTGAAGAGGGGGTGGGTGGACAGCCCCAGCATTTT. This sequence encodes CATSEEGVGGQPQHF.

This chain connects TRBV10-2 to TRBJ1-5, with TRBD1 as a possible D gene (5 bases). The CDR3 contains 13 residues. Germline CDR1 WSHSY, CDR2 SAAADI. The ends were cut back, 4 bases at V and 7 bases at J, with 11 bases in the middle. CDR3 sequence reads: CASSAGVGQPQHF. CDR3 DNA: TGCGCCAGCAGTGCGGGGGTAGGGCAGCCCCAGCATTTT.

The J gene is TRBJ2-7, the V gene TRBV4-1, with 7 positions matching TRBD1. The V segment lost 1 base and the J segment 1 base; nucleotides outside the gene matches: 1. CDR3 length: 14 amino acids. Germline loops: CDR1 MGHRA, CDR2 YSYEKL. The CDR3 nucleotides read TGCGCCAGCAGCCAAGTGGACAGGTCCTACGAGCAGTACTTC. Translated, it gives CASSQVDRSYEQYF.

This clone was seen only once. The genes are TRBV3-1 (or the pseudogene TRBV3-2) and TRBJ2-7; TRBD1 agrees at 8 bases. V was pared by 3 bases and J by 2 bases, with 6 bases of the junction left unmatched. There are 15 residues in the CDR3. Germline assignment: CDR1 LGHDT and CDR2 YNNKEL (reference sequence). The CDR3 reads CASSQDGQGPYEQYF. The CDR3 nucleotides read TGTGCCAGCAGCCAGGACGGACAGGGACCCTACGAGCAGTACTTC.

In DNA form, the CDR3 reads TGTGCCAGCAGTTTCCTCGCCTCAGGCGAGCAGTACTTC. Amino acid sequence: CASSFLASGEQYF. V is TRBV28 and J is TRBJ2-7; D not certain. Trimming removed 3 bases at V and 6 bases at J, with 12 bases between. Germline V gene sequence: CDR1 MDHEN, CDR2 SYDVKM. The CDR3 extends over 13 amino acids.

The rearrangement joins TRBV11-1 to TRBJ1-2; D might be TRBD1 (5 bases). Germline loops: CDR1 SGHAT, CDR2 FQDESV (reference sequence). CDR3 length: 15 residues. Trimming shortened V by 5 bases and J by 8 bases, and 21 bases separated the two germline ends. CDR3 sequence (DNA): TGTGCCAGCAGCCCGGGGGGTCAGGGATTCGGAGGCTACACCTTC. Encoded protein: CASSPGGQGFGGYTF.

The chain joins TRBV5-8 to TRBJ2-5; 7 bases line up with TRBD2. Germline trimming cut 0 bases from V and 1 base from J; bases unmatched to any gene: 9. The CDR3 contains 17 residues. The V gene's germline CDR1 is SGHTS and CDR2 YDEGEE. For the CDR3, the DNA is TGTGCCAGCAGCTTGGGTAGCGGGCACAAACTCCAAGAGACCCAGTACTTC. It is translated as CASSLGSGHKLQETQYF.

This chain connects TRBV11-2 to TRBJ1-1; D remains unclear. Germline CDR1 reads SGHAT; CDR2 reads FQNNGV. CDR3 length: 14 amino acids. V was shortened by 4 bases and J by 2 bases, with 11 bases between the two germline ends. This chain's CDR3 is CASSSTSGNTEAFF. Written as DNA, the CDR3 is TGTGCCAGCAGCTCCACCAGCGGAAACACTGAAGCTTTCTTT.

The sample holds one count of this clone. The chain combines TRBV19 with TRBJ1-5; D ambiguous. The germline CDR1 and CDR2 sequences are LNHDA and SQIVND (reference sequence). The V gene lost 3 bases and the J gene lost 2 bases, with 17 bases spanning the gap. The CDR3 runs to 17 residues. In nucleotides, the CDR3 is TGTGCCAGTAGTATCCGGACCATCGGGGTCGGCAATCAGCCCCAGCATTTT. Translation gives CASSIRTIGVGNQPQHF.

This sequence joins TRBV30 and TRBJ1-1, with D maybe TRBD1 (6 bases). V lost 2 bases and J 12 bases, leaving 25 bases between the germline ends. Germline values: CDR1 GTSNPN, CDR2 SVGIG (reference sequence). This CDR3 contains 15 residues. CDR3 region: CAWSSLQGQYSATFF. CDR3 bases: TGTGCCTGGAGTAGCTTACAGGGTCAATATTCGGCTACTTTCTTT.

V usage is TRBV6-2 or TRBV6-3 and J usage is TRBJ2-1; 15 nucleotides align to TRBD2. With V trimmed by 1 base and J by 10 bases, 2 bases remained unmatched. Looked up from germline, CDR1 is MNHEY and CDR2 is SVGEGT. This CDR3 comprises 15 residues. In DNA form, the CDR3 reads TGTGCCAGCAGTTACTACGGGACTAGCGGGGGGGAGCAGTTCTTC. The encoded protein is CASSYYGTSGGEQFF.

This clone was detected only once. This rearrangement joins TRBV28 to TRBJ2-2; the match to TRBD2 covers 8 bases. The V and J ends lost 10 bases and 4 bases, in that order; junction bases with no gene match: 8. The CDR3 extends over 14 amino acids. Germline values: CDR1 MDHEN, CDR2 SYDVKM. The CDR3, as DNA: TGTGCCACCACGGGGGGGCCTGGCACCGGGGAGCTGTTTTTT. It translates to CATTGGPGTGELFF. The whole variable domain, remainder taken from reference TRBV28 and TRBJ2-2, is DVKVTQSSRYLVKRTGEKVFLECVQDMDHENMFWYRQDPGLGLRLIYFSYDVKMKEKGDIPEGYSVSREKKERFSLILESASTNQTSMYLCATTGGPGTGELFFGEGSRLTVL.

The chain carries TRBV19 and TRBJ1-6; 9 positions agree with TRBD1. Per germline, CDR1 LNHDA and CDR2 SQIVND (reference sequence). This CDR3 comprises 17 residues. V lost 0 bases to trimming and J lost 10 bases; unmatched junction nucleotides: 10. CDR3 DNA: TGTGCCAGTAGTATAGAGAAGGGACAGGGTCCGGGATCACCCCTCCACTTT. Residues: CASSIEKGQGPGSPLHF. Complete variable domain (other parts from reference TRBV19 and TRBJ1-6): DGGITQSPKYLFRKEGQNVTLSCEQNLNHDAMYWYRQDPGQGLRLIYYSQIVNDFQKGDIAEGYSVSREKKESFPLTVTSAQKNPTAFYLCASSIEKGQGPGSPLHFGNGTRLTVT.

This chain uses TRBV5-6 with TRBJ2-7; 7 bases line up with TRBD1. The J segment lost 0 bases and the V segment lost 1 base, leaving 4 bases of the junction unmatched. This CDR3 spans 15 amino acids. From germline, CDR1 is SGHDT and CDR2 YYEEEE. The CDR3 loop reads CASSLPGQSSYEQYV. In DNA, the CDR3 is TGTGCCAGCAGCTTGCCGGGACAGAGCTCCTACGAGCAGTACGTC.

This clone appeared once. V is TRBV6-5 and J is TRBJ2-7, with 14 bases matching TRBD2. V lost 7 bases, J lost 2 bases, and 1 base stayed unmatched. The CDR3 totals 14 residues. Germline V gives CDR1 MNHEY, CDR2 SVGAGI. The CDR3 sequence: CASKGLAGAYEQYF. Written as DNA, the CDR3 is TGTGCCAGCAAGGGACTAGCGGGGGCCTACGAGCAGTACTTC.

V is TRBV5-1 and J is TRBJ2-3; D not certain. This CDR3 has 13 residues. CDR1 and CDR2 (germline): SGHRS, YFSETQ. The V end was cut by 4 bases, the J end by 5 bases, with 11 bases between. This chain's CDR3 is CASSDGSGDTQYF. CDR3 in DNA: TGCGCCAGCAGCGACGGGTCCGGAGATACGCAGTATTTT. The complete variable domain, with remaining parts taken from reference TRBV5-1 and TRBJ2-3, reads KAGVTQTPRYLIKTRGQQVTLSCSPISGHRSVSWYQQTPGQGLQFLFEYFSETQRNKGNFPGRFSGRQFSNSRSEMNVSTLELGDSALYLCASSDGSGDTQYFGPGTRLTVL.

The chain links TRBV14 to TRBJ2-3; D perhaps matches TRBD1 (6 bases). This CDR3 comprises 14 residues. The ends were cut back, 4 bases at V and 2 bases at J, with 10 bases in the middle. CDR1 SGHDN and CDR2 FVKESK come from the germline V gene. The CDR3: CASSPGQSTDTQYF. The DNA of the CDR3 is TGTGCCAGCAGCCCCGGACAGTCCACAGATACGCAGTATTTT.

The chain couples TRBV5-1 to TRBJ1-1, with 7 bases lining up with TRBD1. V lost 6 bases, J lost 0 bases, and 8 bases stayed unmatched. Germline V gives CDR1 SGHRS, CDR2 YFSETQ. The CDR3 length is 15 residues. The CDR3, as DNA: TGCGCCAGCACTCCCTGGGGGACAGTGAACACTGAAGCTTTCTTT. It translates to CASTPWGTVNTEAFF. Filled out from reference TRBV5-1 and TRBJ1-1, the complete variable domain reads KAGVTQTPRYLIKTRGQQVTLSCSPISGHRSVSWYQQTPGQGLQFLFEYFSETQRNKGNFPGRFSGRQFSNSRSEMNVSTLELGDSALYLCASTPWGTVNTEAFFGQGTRLTVV.